This T cell receptor beta chain comes out of a study of vaccination and CD4 T cells after COVID-19. Turning to the study itself: Control cultures received a CEFX pool, an HIV-1 Nef pool, or no peptide.

Treatment defined: roughly ten-day PBMC culture with coronavirus spike peptide pools or control peptides (ViraFEST assay). As to this clonotype: The antigen remains unidentified.

V was pared by 6 bases and J by 2 bases, with 14 bases between. The V gene's germline CDR1 is KGHSH and CDR2 LQKENI. The CDR3 consists of 14 residues. At the Johns Hopkins FTIC core, DNA taken from cultured CD4+ T cells was sequenced by way of the Oncomine TCR Beta short-read assay. TCRdb used MiXCR to reprocess the PCR reads, holding one entry per CDR3 protein. The repertoire consists of approximately 14,000 distinct CDR3 sequences, with about 50% occurring once and the leading ten covering 7.5% to 9%. The sample consisted of CD4+ T cells from blood, cultured in vitro. V usage is TRBV18 and J usage is TRBJ2-7, with TRBD2 as a possible D gene (5 bases). This receptor was taken from a human donor who had recovered from COVID-19. CDR3 amino acids: CASSPRGPPYEQYF. In DNA form, the CDR3 reads TGTGCCAGCTCCCCCCGGGGTCCGCCCTACGAGCAGTACTTC.